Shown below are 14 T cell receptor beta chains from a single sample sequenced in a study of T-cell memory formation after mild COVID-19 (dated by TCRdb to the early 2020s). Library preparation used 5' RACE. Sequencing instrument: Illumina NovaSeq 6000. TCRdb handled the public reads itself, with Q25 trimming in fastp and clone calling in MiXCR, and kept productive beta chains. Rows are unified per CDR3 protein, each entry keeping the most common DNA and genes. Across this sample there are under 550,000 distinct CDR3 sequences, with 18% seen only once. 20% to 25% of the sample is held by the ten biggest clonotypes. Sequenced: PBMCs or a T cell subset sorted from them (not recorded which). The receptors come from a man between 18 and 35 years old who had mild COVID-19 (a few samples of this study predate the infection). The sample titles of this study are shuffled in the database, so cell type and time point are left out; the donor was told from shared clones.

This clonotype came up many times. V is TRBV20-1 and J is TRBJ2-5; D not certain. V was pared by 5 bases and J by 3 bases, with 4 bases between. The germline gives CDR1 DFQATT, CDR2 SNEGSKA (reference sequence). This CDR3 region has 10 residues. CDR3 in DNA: TGCAGTGCTTCCAAAGAGACCCAGTACTTC. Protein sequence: CSASKETQYF.

CDR3 sequence reads: CSARDKIVGVYGYTF. For the CDR3, the DNA is TGCAGTGCTAGAGATAAGATCGTGGGTGTCTATGGCTACACCTTC. The rearrangement uses TRBV20-1 and TRBJ1-2; no reliable D call. This CDR3 has 15 residues. Trimming cost V 0 bases and J 4 bases, with 15 bases left between them. CDR1 is DFQATT and CDR2 is SNEGSKA in the germline V gene (reference sequence).

The CDR3 region is CASSLPGLEQYF. DNA for the CDR3: TGTGCCAGCAGCTTGCCCGGGCTCGAGCAGTACTTC. The chain combines TRBV5-6 with TRBJ2-7; D remains unclear. CDR1 is SGHDT, CDR2 YYEEEE, per germline. The CDR3 extends over 12 amino acids. Trimming cost V 1 base and J 6 bases, with 8 bases left between them.

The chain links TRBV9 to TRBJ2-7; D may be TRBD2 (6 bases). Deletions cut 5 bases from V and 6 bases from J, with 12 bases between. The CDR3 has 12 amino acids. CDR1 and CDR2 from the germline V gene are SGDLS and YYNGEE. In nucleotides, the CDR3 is TGTGCCAGCAGGGGTGAGGGAGGCGAGCAGTACTTC. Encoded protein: CASRGEGGEQYF.

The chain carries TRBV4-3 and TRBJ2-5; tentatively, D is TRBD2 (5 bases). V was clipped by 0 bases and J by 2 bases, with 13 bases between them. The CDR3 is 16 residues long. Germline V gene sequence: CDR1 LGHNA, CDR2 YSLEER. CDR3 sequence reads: CASSQESFSEQETQYF. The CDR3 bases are TGCGCCAGCAGCCAAGAGTCCTTTAGCGAACAAGAGACCCAGTACTTC.

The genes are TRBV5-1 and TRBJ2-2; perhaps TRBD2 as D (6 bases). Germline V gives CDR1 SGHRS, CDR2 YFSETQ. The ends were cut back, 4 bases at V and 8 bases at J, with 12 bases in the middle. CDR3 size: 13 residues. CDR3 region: CASSHGTEGELFF. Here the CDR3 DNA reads TGCGCCAGCAGCCACGGGACTGAAGGGGAGCTGTTTTTT.

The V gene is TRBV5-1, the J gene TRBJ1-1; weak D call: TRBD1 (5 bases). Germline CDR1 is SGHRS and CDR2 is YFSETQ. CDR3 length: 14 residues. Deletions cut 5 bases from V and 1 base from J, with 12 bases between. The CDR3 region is CASSRGGTNTEAFF. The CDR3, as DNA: TGCGCCAGCAGTAGGGGCGGAACGAACACTGAAGCTTTCTTT.

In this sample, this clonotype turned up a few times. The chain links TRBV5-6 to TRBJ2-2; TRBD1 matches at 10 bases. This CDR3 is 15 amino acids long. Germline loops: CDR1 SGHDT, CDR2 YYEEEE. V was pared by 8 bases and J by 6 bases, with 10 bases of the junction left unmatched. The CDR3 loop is CARSPKDRGAGELFF. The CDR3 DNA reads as TGTGCCAGAAGCCCCAAGGACAGGGGGGCCGGGGAGCTGTTTTTT.

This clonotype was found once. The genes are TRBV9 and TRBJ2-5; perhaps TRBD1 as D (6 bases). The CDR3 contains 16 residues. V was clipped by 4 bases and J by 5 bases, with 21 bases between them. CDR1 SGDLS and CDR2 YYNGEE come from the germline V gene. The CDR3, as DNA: TGTGCCAGCAGCCCCACCCCAGGGGTAGTACCGGAGACCCAGTACTTC. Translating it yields CASSPTPGVVPETQYF.

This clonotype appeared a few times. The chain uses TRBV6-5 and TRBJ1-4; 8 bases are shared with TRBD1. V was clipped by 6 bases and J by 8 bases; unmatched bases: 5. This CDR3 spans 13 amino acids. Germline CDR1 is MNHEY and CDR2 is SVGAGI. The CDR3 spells CASRAGGVEKLFF. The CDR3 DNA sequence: TGTGCCAGCAGAGCAGGGGGCGTGGAAAAACTGTTTTTT.

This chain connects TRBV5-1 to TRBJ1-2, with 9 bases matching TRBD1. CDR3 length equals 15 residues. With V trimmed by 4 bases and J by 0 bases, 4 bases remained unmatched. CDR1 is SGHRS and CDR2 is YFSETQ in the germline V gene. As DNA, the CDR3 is TGCGCCAGCAGCCCGGGGACAGGGTCTAACTATGGCTACACCTTC. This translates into CASSPGTGSNYGYTF.

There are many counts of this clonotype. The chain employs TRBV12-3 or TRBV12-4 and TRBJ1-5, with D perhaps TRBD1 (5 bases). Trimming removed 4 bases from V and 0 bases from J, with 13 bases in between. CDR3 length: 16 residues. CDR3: CASSYAGTYSNQPQHF. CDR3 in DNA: TGTGCCAGCAGTTACGCAGGGACTTATAGCAATCAGCCCCAGCATTTT.

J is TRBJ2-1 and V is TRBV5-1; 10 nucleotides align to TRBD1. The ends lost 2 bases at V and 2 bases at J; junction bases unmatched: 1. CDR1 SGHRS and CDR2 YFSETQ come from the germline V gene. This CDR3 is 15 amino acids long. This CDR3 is CASSFGQGAYNEQFF. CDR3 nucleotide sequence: TGCGCCAGCAGCTTCGGACAGGGGGCCTACAATGAGCAGTTCTTC.

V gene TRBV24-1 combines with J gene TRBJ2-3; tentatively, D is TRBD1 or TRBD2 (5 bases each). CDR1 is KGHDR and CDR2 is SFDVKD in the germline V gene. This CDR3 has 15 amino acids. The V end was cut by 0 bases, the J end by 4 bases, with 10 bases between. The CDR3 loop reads CATSDLRGEPDTQYF. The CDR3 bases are TGTGCCACCAGTGATTTGCGAGGGGAGCCAGATACGCAGTATTTT.